One sample yielded the 10 T cell receptor beta chains listed below, sequenced in a study of OX40 agonist ivuxolimab in advanced cancers. The library came from the immunoSEQ multiplex PCR assay. The table comes from immuneACCESS by way of TCRdb, which keeps in-frame sequences with V and J called. Part of the clones is missing from these tables; in studies checked, under half for an unresolved V gene and the rest for unknown reasons. A total of tens of thousands of clones appear in this sample, around 81% of them only once. The biggest ten clones account for roughly 32% of the sample. Source: CD4+ or CD8+ T cells sorted from blood, taken in a trial of the OX40 agonist ivuxolimab. These receptors all stem from an adult with an advanced solid tumor such as melanoma, head and neck, liver or kidney cancer.

V gene TRBV7-3 combines with J gene TRBJ2-1, with D maybe TRBD2 (6 bases). The CDR3 sequence is 15 residues long. V was trimmed by 1 base and J by 0 bases, leaving 7 bases between them. Germline V gene data show CDR1 as SGHTA and CDR2 as FQGTGA. This CDR3 is CASSLIGSSYNEQFF. The CDR3 DNA reads as TGTGCCAGCAGCTTAATCGGGAGCTCCTACAATGAGCAGTTCTTC.

The rearrangement uses TRBV6-5 and TRBJ2-7; no definite D call. The CDR3 runs to 13 residues. V was cut by 2 bases and J by 1 base, with 6 bases left in between. From germline, CDR1 is MNHEY and CDR2 SVGAGI. The CDR3 is CASSYGGSYEQYF. The CDR3 region has the DNA TGTGCCAGCAGTTACGGTGGGTCCTACGAGCAGTACTTC.

This sequence joins TRBV5-4 and TRBJ2-5; D tentatively reads TRBD1 or TRBD2 (6 bases each). Trimming removed 5 bases from V and 5 bases from J, with 19 bases in between. This CDR3 comprises 15 residues. The germline gives CDR1 SGHNT, CDR2 YYREEE (reference sequence). The CDR3 DNA sequence: TGTGCCAGCAGTCTTGCCCTGGGGGCGGGGGAGACCCAGTACTTC. Translation gives CASSLALGAGETQYF.

The chain combines TRBV7-3 with TRBJ2-1; the match to TRBD2 covers 7 bases. Germline V gene lookup returns CDR1 SGHTA and CDR2 FQGTGA. The CDR3 spans 13 residues. The V and J ends lost 4 bases and 7 bases, in that order; junction bases with no gene match: 4. CDR3 amino acids: CASSSGLLNEQFF. Here the CDR3 DNA reads TGTGCCAGCAGCTCGGGACTATTGAATGAGCAGTTCTTC.

The rearrangement links TRBV6-6 to TRBJ2-1; D may be TRBD1 or TRBD2 (5 bases each). Germline lookup yields CDR1 MNHNY and CDR2 SVGAGI (reference sequence). This CDR3 has 14 residues. V was shortened by 5 bases and J by 9 bases, with 17 bases between the two germline ends. CDR3 nucleotides: TGTGCCAGCAGTACCGGGGCCAGCGGTGGTGAGCAGTTCTTC. It yields the protein CASSTGASGGEQFF.

The chain has TRBV13 and TRBJ1-1; D possibly corresponds to TRBD1 (5 bases). Looked up from germline, CDR1 is PRHDT and CDR2 is FYEKMQ (reference sequence). The CDR3 contains 14 residues. V lost 3 bases and J lost 4, with 12 bases in between. CDR3 amino acids: CASSLWGDLTEAFF. CDR3 DNA: TGTGCCAGCAGCTTGTGGGGGGACCTCACTGAAGCTTTCTTT.

The chain employs TRBV6-1 and TRBJ2-3, with D maybe TRBD2 (5 bases). Trimming removed 7 bases at V and 1 base at J, with 9 bases between. The CDR3 is 13 residues long. The V gene's germline CDR1 is MNHNS and CDR2 SASEGT. The CDR3 DNA reads TGTGCCAGCATTTGGGGAGGCACAGATACGCAGTATTTT. This encodes CASIWGGTDTQYF.

The chain links TRBV6-5 to TRBJ1-2; D call uncertain. Germline CDR1 is MNHEY and CDR2 is SVGAGI. The CDR3 has 12 residues. With 0 bases removed from V and 8 bases from J, the gap between germline ends came to 7 bases. In nucleotides, the CDR3 is TGTGCCAGCAGTTACTCGAACGAAGGCTACACCTTC. Translating it yields CASSYSNEGYTF.

Judged by abundance, this clone is medium-sized. V usage is TRBV7-9 and J usage is TRBJ1-5; D is unclear. Germline V lookup: CDR1 SEHNR, CDR2 FQNEAQ (reference sequence). The V end lost 5 bases, the J end lost 5 bases, and 16 bases lay between the germline ends. This CDR3 comprises 15 residues. This chain's CDR3 is CASSGEDGGDQPQHF. The CDR3 DNA reads TGTGCCAGCAGCGGAGAAGACGGAGGAGATCAGCCCCAGCATTTT.

This clone was observed once. The V call is TRBV28, the J call TRBJ1-1; D remains unclear. The CDR3 has 16 residues. With 4 bases removed from V and 0 bases from J, the gap between germline ends came to 15 bases. CDR1 and CDR2 (germline): MDHEN, SYDVKM. The CDR3 DNA sequence: TGTGCCAGCAGTTCAAGGCCGAGAGGCCTGAACACTGAAGCTTTCTTT. It is translated as CASSSRPRGLNTEAFF.